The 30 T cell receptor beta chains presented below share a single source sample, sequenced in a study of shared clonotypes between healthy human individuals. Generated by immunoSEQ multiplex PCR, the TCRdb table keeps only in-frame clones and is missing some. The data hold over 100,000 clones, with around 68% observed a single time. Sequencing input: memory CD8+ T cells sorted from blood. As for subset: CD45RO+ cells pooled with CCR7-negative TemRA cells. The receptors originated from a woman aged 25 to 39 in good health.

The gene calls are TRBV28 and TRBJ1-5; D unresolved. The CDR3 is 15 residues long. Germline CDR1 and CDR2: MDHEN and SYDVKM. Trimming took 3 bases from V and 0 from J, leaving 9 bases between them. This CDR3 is CASSLRRNSNQPQHF. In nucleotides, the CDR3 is TGTGCCAGCAGTTTGCGCAGGAATAGCAATCAGCCCCAGCATTTT.

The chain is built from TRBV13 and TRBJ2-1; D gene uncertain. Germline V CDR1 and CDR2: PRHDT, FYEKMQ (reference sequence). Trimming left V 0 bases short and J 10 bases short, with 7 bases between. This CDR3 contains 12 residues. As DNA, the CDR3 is TGTGCCAGCAGCTTAGGTGGGCAGGAGCAGTTCTTC. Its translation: CASSLGGQEQFF. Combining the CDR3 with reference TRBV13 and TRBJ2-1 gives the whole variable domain AAGVIQSPRHLIKEKRETATLKCYPIPRHDTVYWYQQGPGQDPQFLISFYEKMQSDKGSIPDRFSAQQFSDYHSELNMSSLELGDSALYFCASSLGGQEQFFGPGTRLTVL.

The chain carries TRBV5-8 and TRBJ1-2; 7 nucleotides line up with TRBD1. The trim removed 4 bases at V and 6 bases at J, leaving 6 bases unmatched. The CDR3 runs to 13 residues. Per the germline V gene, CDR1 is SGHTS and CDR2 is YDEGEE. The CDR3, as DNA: TGTGCCAGCAGCGTGACAGGGTTTGATGGCTACACCTTC. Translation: CASSVTGFDGYTF.

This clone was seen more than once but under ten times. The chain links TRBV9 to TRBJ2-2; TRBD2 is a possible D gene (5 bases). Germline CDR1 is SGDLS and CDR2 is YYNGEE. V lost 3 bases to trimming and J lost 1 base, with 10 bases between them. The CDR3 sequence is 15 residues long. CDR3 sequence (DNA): TGTGCCAGCAGCGGCCGGGAAAGGAACACCGGGGAGCTGTTTTTT. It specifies CASSGRERNTGELFF.

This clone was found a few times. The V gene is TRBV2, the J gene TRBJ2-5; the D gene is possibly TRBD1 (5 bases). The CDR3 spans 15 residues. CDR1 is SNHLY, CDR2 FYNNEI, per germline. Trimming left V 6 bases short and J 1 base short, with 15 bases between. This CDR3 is CASSLEGQGQETQYF. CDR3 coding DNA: TGTGCCAGCAGCCTCGAAGGACAAGGCCAAGAGACCCAGTACTTC.

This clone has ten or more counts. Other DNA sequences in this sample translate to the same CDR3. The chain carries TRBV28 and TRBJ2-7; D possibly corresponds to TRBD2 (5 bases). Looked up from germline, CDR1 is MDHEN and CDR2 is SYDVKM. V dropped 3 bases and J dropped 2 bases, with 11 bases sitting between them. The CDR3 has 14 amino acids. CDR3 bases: TGTGCCAGCAGTTTGTTTGGGAGAACCTACGAGCAGTACTTC. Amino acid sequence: CASSLFGRTYEQYF.

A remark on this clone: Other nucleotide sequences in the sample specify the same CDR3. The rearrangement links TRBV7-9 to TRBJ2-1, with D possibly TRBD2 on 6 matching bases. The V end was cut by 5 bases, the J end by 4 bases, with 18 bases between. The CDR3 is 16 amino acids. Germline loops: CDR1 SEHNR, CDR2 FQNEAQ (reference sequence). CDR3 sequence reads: CASSPRGGSAYNEQFF. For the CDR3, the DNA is TGTGCCAGCAGCCCCCGGGGAGGTAGCGCGTACAATGAGCAGTTCTTC.

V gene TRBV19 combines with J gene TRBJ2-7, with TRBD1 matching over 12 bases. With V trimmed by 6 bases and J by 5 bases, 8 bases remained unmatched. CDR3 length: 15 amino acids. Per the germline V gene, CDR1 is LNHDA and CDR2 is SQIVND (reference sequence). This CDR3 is CASRTSGTGGDEQYF. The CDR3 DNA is TGTGCCAGTAGAACCTCCGGGACAGGGGGCGACGAGCAGTACTTC. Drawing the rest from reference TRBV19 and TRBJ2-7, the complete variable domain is DGGITQSPKYLFRKEGQNVTLSCEQNLNHDAMYWYRQDPGQGLRLIYYSQIVNDFQKGDIAEGYSVSREKKESFPLTVTSAQKNPTAFYLCASRTSGTGGDEQYFGPGTRLTVT.

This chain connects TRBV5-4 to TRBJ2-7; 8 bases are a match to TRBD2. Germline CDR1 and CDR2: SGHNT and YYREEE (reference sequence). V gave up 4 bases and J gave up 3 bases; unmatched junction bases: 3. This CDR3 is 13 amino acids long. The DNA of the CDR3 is TGTGCCAGCAGCCGGGGACTAGTCTACGAGCAGTACTTC. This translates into CASSRGLVYEQYF.

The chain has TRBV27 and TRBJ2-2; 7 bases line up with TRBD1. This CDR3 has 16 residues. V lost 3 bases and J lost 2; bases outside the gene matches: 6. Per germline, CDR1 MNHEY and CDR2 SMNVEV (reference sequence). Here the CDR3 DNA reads TGTGCCAGCAGTTTTTCGGACAGGCTAAACACCGGGGAGCTGTTTTTT. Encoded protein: CASSFSDRLNTGELFF.

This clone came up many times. CDR3 nucleotide sequence: TGCAGCGGCAAACTAGCGGGAGAAGCCAATGAGCAGTTCTTC. This translates into CSGKLAGEANEQFF. This chain joins TRBV29-1 and TRBJ2-1, with 11 bases fitting TRBD2. The length of the CDR3 is 14 residues. V trimming: 7 bases; J trimming: 6 bases; junction bases outside the gene matches: 8. Germline CDR1 is SQVTM and CDR2 is ANQGSEA.

The CDR3, as DNA: TGTGCCAGCAGCGAACAGGGGGAGATCAACTATGGCTACACCTTC. This translates into CASSEQGEINYGYTF. The rearrangement links TRBV4-2 to TRBJ1-2; 8 bases are a match to TRBD1. This CDR3 has 15 amino acids. Germline V gene data show CDR1 as LGHNA and CDR2 as YNFKEQ. Trimming removed 5 bases from V and 2 bases from J; junction bases left unmatched: 7.

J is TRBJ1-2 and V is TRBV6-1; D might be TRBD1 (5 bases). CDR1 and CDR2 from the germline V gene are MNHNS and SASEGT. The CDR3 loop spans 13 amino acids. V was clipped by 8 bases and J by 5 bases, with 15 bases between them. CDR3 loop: CASLRQGWYGYTF. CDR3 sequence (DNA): TGTGCCAGCCTACGCCAGGGATGGTATGGCTACACCTTC.

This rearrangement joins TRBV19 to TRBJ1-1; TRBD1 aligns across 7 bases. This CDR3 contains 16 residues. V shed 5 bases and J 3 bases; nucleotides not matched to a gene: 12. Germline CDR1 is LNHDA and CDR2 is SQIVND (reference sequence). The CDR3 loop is CASSPRLETGDTEAFF. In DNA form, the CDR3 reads TGTGCCAGTAGTCCTCGCTTGGAAACAGGGGACACTGAAGCTTTCTTT.

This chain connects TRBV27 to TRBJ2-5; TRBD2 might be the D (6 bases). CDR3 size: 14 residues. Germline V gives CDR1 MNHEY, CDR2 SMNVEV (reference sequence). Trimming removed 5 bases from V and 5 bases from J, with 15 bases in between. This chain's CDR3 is CASSPLGGGETQYF. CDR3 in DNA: TGTGCCAGCAGTCCTCTGGGGGGTGGGGAGACCCAGTACTTC.

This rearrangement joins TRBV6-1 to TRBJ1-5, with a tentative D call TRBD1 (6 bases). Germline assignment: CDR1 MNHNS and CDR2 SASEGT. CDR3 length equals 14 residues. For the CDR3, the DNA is TGTGCTGCAGCGGCAGGGGTTAATGATCAGCCCCAGCATTTT. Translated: CAAAAGVNDQPQHF.

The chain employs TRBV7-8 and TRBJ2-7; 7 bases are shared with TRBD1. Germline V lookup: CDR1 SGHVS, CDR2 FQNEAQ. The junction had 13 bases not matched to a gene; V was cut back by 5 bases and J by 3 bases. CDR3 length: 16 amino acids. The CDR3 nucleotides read TGTGCCAGCAGCCCCCACGCCCCGGCAGGGGGCTACGAGCAGTACTTC. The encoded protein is CASSPHAPAGGYEQYF. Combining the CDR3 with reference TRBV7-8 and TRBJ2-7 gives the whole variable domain GAGVSQSPRYKVAKRGQDVALRCDPISGHVSLFWYQQALGQGPEFLTYFQNEAQLDKSGLPSDRFFAERPEGSVSTLKIQRTQQEDSAVYLCASSPHAPAGGYEQYFGPGTRLTVT.

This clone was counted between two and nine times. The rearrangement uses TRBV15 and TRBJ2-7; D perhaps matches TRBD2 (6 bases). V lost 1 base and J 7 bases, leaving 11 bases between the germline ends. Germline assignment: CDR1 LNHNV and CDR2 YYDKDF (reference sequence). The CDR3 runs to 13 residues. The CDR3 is CATSRVTGGEQYF. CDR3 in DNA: TGTGCCACCAGCAGAGTTACAGGAGGGGAGCAGTACTTC.

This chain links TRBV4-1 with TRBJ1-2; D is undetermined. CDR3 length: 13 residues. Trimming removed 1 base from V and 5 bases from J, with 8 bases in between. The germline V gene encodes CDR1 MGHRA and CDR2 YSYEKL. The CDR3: CASSQVADYGYTF. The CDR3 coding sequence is TGCGCCAGCAGCCAAGTCGCGGATTATGGCTACACCTTC.

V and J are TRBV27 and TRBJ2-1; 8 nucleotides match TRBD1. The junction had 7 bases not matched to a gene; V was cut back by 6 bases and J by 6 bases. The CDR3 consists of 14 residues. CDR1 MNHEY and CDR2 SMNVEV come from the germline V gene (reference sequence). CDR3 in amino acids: CASRPQGEGNEQFF. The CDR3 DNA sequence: TGTGCCAGCAGGCCACAGGGGGAAGGCAATGAGCAGTTCTTC.

CDR3 in amino acids: CATSRGTVISYNSPLHF. As DNA, the CDR3 is TGTGCCACCAGCAGGGGGACAGTGATCTCCTATAATTCACCCCTCCACTTT. The rearrangement joins TRBV15 to TRBJ1-6, with 7 bases aligning to TRBD1. Germline trimming cut 3 bases from V and 0 bases from J; bases unmatched to any gene: 5. CDR1 LNHNV and CDR2 YYDKDF come from the germline V gene (reference sequence). CDR3 length: 17 residues. The variable domain in full, completed from reference TRBV15 and TRBJ1-6, reads DAMVIQNPRYQVTQFGKPVTLSCSQTLNHNVMYWYQQKSSQAPKLLFHYYDKDFNNEADTPDNFQSRRPNTSFCFLDIRSPGLGDTAMYLCATSRGTVISYNSPLHFGNGTRLTVT.

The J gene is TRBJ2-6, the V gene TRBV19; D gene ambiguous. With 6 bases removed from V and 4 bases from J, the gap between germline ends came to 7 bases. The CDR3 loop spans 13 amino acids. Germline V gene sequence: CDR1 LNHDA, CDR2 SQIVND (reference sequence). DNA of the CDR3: TGTGCCAGTAGGGTTTTCGGGGCCAACGTCCTGACTTTC. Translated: CASRVFGANVLTF. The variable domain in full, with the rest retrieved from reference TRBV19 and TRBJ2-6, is DGGITQSPKYLFRKEGQNVTLSCEQNLNHDAMYWYRQDPGQGLRLIYYSQIVNDFQKGDIAEGYSVSREKKESFPLTVTSAQKNPTAFYLCASRVFGANVLTFGAGSRLTVL.

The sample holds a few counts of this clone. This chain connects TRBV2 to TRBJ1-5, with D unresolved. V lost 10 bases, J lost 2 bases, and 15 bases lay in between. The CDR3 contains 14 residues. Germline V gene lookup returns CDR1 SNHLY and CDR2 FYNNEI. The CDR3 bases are TGTGCCATCCGAACGGACGTGGGCAATCAGCCCCAGCATTTT. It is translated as CAIRTDVGNQPQHF.

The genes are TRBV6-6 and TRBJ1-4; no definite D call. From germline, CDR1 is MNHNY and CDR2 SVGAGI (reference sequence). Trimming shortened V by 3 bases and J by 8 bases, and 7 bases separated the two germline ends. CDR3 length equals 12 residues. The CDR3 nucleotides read TGTGCCAGCAGTTATGTTTCCGAAAAACTGTTTTTT. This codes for CASSYVSEKLFF.

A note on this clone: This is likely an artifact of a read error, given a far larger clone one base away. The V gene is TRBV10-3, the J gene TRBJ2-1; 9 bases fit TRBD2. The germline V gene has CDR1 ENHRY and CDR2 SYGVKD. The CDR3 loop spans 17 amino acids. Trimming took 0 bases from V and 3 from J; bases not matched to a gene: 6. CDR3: CAISESMASGDYNEQFF. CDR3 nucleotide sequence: TGTGCCATCAGTGAGTCGATGGCTAGCGGGGACTACAATGAGCAGTTCTTC.

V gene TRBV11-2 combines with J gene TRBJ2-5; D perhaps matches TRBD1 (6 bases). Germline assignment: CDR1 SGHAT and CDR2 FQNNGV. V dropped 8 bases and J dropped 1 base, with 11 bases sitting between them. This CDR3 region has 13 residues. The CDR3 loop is CASQEGGQETQYF. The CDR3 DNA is TGTGCCAGCCAAGAAGGGGGCCAAGAGACCCAGTACTTC.

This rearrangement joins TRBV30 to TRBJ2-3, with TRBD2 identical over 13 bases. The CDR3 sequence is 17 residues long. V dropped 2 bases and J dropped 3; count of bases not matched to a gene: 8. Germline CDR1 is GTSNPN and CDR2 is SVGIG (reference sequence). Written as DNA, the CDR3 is TGTGCCTGGAGTTGGACCGGACTAGCGGGAGATACAGATACGCAGTATTTT. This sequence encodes CAWSWTGLAGDTDTQYF.

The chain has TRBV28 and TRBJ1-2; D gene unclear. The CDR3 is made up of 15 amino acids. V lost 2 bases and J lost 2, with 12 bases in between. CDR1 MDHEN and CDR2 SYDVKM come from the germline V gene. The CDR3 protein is CASSLALFLNYGYTF. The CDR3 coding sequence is TGTGCCAGCAGTTTAGCCCTATTCCTAAACTATGGCTACACCTTC.

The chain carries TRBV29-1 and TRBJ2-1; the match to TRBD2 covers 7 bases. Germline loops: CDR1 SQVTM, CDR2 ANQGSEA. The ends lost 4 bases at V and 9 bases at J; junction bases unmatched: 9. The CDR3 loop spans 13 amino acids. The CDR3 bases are TGCAGCGTTGGTTCGGGGGAGGGCGCTGAGCAGTTCTTC. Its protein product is CSVGSGEGAEQFF.

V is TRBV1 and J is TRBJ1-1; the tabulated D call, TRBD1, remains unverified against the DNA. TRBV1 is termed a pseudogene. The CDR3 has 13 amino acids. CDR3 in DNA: TGCACCAGCCCTCCCCCAGGGAATACTGAAGCTTTCTTT. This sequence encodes CTSPPPGNTEAFF.